This T cell receptor (beta chain) was obtained from a study of cytotoxic CD8 clonotypes in ibrutinib-treated CLL. Whole-study results and caveats: The study found baseline clonality above age-matched healthy donors, tracking circulating CD8+ T-cell counts.

The CDR3 has 16 residues. The V gene end was trimmed by 1 base and the J gene end by 2 bases; junction bases not matched to a gene: 7. Germline-derived CDR1 and CDR2 are SQVTM and ANQGSEA. Investigators sourced approximately 2 micrograms of genomic DNA from cryopreserved PBMCs for TCR beta libraries. The method was immunoSEQ multiplex PCR; TCRdb's version includes in-frame clones alone and lacks a portion of them. Here the sample spans under 300,000 clones, roughly 74% being singletons. Notes on this clone: What it binds is not known.

The rearrangement links TRBV29-1 to TRBJ2-1, with 8 bases matching TRBD2. The source of this sequence is a human donor with chronic lymphocytic leukemia. The starting material was PBMCs, obtained after 24 months of ibrutinib treatment. CDR3 DNA: TGCAGCGTTGAAGGCGTGGCGGGAGGCGCCTACAATGAGCAGTTCTTC. Translation gives CSVEGVAGGAYNEQFF.